This T cell receptor beta chain derives from a study of beta chain features in type 1 diabetes. Of the isolated RNA, all was reverse transcribed, and so the sequenced material was expressed TCRB transcripts. TCRdb's copy holds only in-frame clones and misses some; the assay was immunoSEQ multiplex PCR. The sample yields roughly 300,000 clones, around 8% seen once. Germline-derived CDR1 and CDR2 are SGHAT and FQNNGV. CDR3 length: 15 amino acids. Trimming cost V 6 bases and J 2 bases; bases outside gene matches: 6. In total, each donor contributed a single heparinised blood draw that averaged around 0.12 L.

The sample was central memory CD4+ T cells from blood. The rearrangement links TRBV11-2 to TRBJ2-5; 10 nucleotides agree with TRBD2. This sequence was found in a woman aged 18-30 years in good health. CDR3 in amino acids: CASRRSGRVQETQYF. Here the CDR3 DNA reads TGTGCCAGCAGACGGAGCGGGAGGGTTCAAGAGACCCAGTACTTC.